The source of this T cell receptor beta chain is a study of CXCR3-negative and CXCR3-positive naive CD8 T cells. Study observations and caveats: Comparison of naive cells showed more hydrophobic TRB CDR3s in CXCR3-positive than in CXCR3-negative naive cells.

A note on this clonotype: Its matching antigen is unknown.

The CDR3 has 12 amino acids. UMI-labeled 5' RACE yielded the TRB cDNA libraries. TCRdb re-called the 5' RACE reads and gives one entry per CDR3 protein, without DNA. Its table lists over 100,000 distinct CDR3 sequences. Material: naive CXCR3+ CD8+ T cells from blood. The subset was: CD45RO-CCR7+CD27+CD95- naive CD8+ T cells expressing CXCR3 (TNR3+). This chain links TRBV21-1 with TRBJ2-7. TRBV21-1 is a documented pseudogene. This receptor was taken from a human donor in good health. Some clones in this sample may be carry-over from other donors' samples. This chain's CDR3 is CASSFGCYEQYF.